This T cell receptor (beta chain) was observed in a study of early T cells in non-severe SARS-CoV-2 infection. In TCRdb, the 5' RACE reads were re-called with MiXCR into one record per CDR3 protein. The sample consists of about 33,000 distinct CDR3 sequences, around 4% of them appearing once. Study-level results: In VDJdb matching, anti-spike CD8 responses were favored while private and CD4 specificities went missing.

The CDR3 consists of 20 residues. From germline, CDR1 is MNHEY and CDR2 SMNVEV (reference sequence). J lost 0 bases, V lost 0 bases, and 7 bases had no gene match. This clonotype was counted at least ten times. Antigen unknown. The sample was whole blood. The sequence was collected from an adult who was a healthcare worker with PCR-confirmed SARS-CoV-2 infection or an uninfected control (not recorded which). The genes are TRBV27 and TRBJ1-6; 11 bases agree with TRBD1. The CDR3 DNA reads TGTGCCAGCAGTTTATCGCCGGGACAGGGGGGATTCTCCTATAATTCACCCCTCCACTTT. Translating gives CASSLSPGQGGFSYNSPLHF.